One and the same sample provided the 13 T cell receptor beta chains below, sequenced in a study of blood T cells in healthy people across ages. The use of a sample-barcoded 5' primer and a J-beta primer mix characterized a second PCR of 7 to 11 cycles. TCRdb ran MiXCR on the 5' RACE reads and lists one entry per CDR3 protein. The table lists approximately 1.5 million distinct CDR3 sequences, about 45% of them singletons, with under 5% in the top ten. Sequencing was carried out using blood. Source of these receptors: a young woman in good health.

The CDR3 loop is CSASRTGQGFPYNSPLHF. CDR3 nucleotide sequence: TGCAGTGCTAGCCGCACAGGACAGGGGTTCCCCTATAATTCACCCCTCCACTTT. V gene TRBV20-1 combines with J gene TRBJ1-6; 9 bases map to TRBD1. CDR1 is DFQATT and CDR2 is SNEGSKA in the germline V gene (reference sequence). The CDR3 contains 18 residues. V shed 3 bases, J shed 2 bases, and the junction held 11 bases outside the gene matches.

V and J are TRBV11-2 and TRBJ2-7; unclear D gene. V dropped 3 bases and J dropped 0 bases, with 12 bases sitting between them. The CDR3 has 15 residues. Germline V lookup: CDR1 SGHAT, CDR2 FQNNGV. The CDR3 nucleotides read TGTGCCAGCAGCTTCGACGCTGCTAGCTCCTACGAGCAGTACTTC. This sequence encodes CASSFDAASSYEQYF.

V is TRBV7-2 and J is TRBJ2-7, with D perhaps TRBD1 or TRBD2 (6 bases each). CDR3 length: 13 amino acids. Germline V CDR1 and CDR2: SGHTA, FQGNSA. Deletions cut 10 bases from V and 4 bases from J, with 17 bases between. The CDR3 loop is CAIVAAGAYEQYF. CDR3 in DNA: TGTGCCATTGTAGCGGCAGGGGCTTACGAGCAGTACTTC.

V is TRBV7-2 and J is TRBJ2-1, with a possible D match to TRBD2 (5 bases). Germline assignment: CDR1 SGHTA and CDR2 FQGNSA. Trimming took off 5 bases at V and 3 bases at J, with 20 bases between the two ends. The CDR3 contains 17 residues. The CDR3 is CASSLQAPGKSYNEQFF. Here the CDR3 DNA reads TGTGCCAGCAGCCTTCAGGCCCCGGGGAAGAGCTACAATGAGCAGTTCTTC.

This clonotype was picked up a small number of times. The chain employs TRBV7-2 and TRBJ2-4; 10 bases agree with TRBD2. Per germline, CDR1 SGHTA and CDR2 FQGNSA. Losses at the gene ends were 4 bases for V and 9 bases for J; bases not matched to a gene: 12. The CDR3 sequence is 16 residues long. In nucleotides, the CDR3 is TGTGCCAGCAGCTCCCTAGCGGGGGCTGGGTTGGTCATTCAGTACTTC. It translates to CASSSLAGAGLVIQYF.

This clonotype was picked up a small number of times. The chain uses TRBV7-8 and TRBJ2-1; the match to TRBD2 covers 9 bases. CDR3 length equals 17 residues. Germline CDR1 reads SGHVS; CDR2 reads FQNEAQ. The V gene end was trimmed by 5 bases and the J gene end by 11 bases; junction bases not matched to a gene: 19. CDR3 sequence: CASSPRLAGVSGNQQFF. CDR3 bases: TGTGCCAGCAGCCCCCGTTTAGCGGGGGTCTCAGGTAATCAGCAGTTCTTC. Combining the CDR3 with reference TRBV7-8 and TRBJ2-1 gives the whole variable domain GAGVSQSPRYKVAKRGQDVALRCDPISGHVSLFWYQQALGQGPEFLTYFQNEAQLDKSGLPSDRFFAERPEGSVSTLKIQRTQQEDSAVYLCASSPRLAGVSGNQQFFGPGTRLTVL.

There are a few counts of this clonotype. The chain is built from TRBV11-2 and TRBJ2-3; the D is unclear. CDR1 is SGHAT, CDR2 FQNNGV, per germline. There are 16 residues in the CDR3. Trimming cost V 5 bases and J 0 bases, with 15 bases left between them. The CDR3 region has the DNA TGTGCCAGCAGCCCGCGACTTACCTCCAGCACAGATACGCAGTATTTT. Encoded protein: CASSPRLTSSTDTQYF.

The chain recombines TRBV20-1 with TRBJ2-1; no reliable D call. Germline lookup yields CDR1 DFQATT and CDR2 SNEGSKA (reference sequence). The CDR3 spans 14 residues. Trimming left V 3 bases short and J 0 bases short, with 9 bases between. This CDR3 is CSASRAVSYNEQFF. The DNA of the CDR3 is TGCAGTGCTAGCCGGGCTGTCTCCTACAATGAGCAGTTCTTC.

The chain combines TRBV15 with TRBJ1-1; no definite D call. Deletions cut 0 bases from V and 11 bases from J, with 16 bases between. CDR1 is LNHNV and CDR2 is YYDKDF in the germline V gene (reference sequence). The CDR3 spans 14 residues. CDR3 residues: CATSRDRRVPDAFF. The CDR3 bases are TGTGCCACCAGCAGAGATAGAAGGGTTCCCGATGCTTTCTTT.

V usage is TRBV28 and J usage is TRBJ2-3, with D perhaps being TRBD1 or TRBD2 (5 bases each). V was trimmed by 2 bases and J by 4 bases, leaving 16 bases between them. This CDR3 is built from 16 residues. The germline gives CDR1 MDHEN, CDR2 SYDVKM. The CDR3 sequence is CASSLGDPHFSDTQYF. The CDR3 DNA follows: TGTGCCAGCAGTTTAGGGGACCCCCATTTCTCAGATACGCAGTATTTT.

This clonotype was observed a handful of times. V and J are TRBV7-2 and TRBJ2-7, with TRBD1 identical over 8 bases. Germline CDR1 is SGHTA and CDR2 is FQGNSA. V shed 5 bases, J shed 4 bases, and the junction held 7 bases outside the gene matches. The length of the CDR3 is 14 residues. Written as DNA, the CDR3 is TGTGCCAGCAGCCTTACATACAGGGGGTACGAGCAGTACTTC. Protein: CASSLTYRGYEQYF.

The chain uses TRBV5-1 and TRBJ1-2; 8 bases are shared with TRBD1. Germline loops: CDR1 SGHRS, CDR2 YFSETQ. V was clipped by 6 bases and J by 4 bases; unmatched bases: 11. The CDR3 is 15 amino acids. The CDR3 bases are TGCGCCAGCACGCCAGGGGGCGTCGATCCCTATGGCTACACCTTC. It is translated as CASTPGGVDPYGYTF.

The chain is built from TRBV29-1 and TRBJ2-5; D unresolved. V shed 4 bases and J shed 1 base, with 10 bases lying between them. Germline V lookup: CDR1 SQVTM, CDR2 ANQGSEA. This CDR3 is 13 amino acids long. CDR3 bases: TGCAGCGTTGGACGGGCGCGCCAAGAGACCCAGTACTTC. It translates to CSVGRARQETQYF.